Listed here are 20 T cell receptor beta chains from one sample, sequenced in a study of blood T cell repertoires in COVID-19. TCRdb's table, derived via immunoSEQ multiplex PCR, lists solely in-frame clones and lacks some. The sample lists 95,000 to 120,000 clones, just over 85% occurring once. The specimen was peripheral blood. All receptors come from a human donor in a cohort sampled during active COVID-19.

V and J are TRBV9 and TRBJ2-7, with 10 bases that match TRBD1. Looked up from germline, CDR1 is SGDLS and CDR2 is YYNGEE. V lost 1 base and J lost 7; bases outside the gene matches: 8. The CDR3 loop spans 15 amino acids. The CDR3 DNA reads as TGTGCCAGCAGCGTAAACCTCGGGACAGGGGAGGAGCAGTACTTC. It specifies CASSVNLGTGEEQYF.

V usage is TRBV2 and J usage is TRBJ1-2, with D possibly being TRBD1 (6 bases). Germline V gene lookup returns CDR1 SNHLY and CDR2 FYNNEI. The CDR3 has 15 residues. V lost 2 bases to trimming and J lost 7 bases, with 17 bases between them. The CDR3 spells CASSESTGKVGGYTF. CDR3 nucleotides: TGTGCCAGCAGTGAATCCACAGGGAAAGTGGGTGGCTACACCTTC.

CDR3 nucleotides: TGTGCCAGCAGCCTCAGGGTTGGCTACACCTTC. The encoded protein is CASSLRVGYTF. This chain joins TRBV11-2 and TRBJ1-2; D may be TRBD1 (5 bases). Trimming removed 5 bases from V and 7 bases from J, with 8 bases in between. The CDR3 length is 11 residues. CDR1 is SGHAT, CDR2 FQNNGV, per germline.

The chain combines TRBV9 with TRBJ2-1, with D perhaps matching TRBD2 (6 bases). Trimming took 4 bases from V and 6 from J, leaving 11 bases between them. Looked up from germline, CDR1 is SGDLS and CDR2 is YYNGEE. The length of the CDR3 is 13 residues. CDR3 in amino acids: CASSLRDFNEQFF. As DNA, the CDR3 is TGTGCCAGCAGCTTACGGGACTTCAATGAGCAGTTCTTC.

V gene TRBV28 combines with J gene TRBJ1-2, with TRBD1 identical over 7 bases. CDR1 MDHEN and CDR2 SYDVKM come from the germline V gene. This CDR3 contains 12 residues. V was pared by 7 bases and J by 5 bases, with 4 bases of the junction left unmatched. The CDR3: CASKGASYGYTF. In nucleotides, the CDR3 is TGTGCCAGCAAGGGGGCCTCGTATGGCTACACCTTC.

The chain combines TRBV24-1 with TRBJ1-1; the D is unclear. Trimming took 3 bases from V and 12 from J, leaving 13 bases between them. CDR1 and CDR2 (germline): KGHDR, SFDVKD. CDR3 length: 12 residues. The CDR3 region is CATSDPAEGTFF. CDR3 DNA sequence: TGTGCCACCAGTGATCCGGCCGAGGGAACTTTCTTT.

This clone appeared a few times. CDR3 sequence (DNA): TGTGCCAGCAGCTTCGGGGTAGGCAGCTACGAGCAGTACTTC. It translates to CASSFGVGSYEQYF. The chain joins TRBV11-2 to TRBJ2-7; a weak D match, TRBD2 (5 bases). Germline CDR1 and CDR2: SGHAT and FQNNGV. V lost 3 bases to trimming and J lost 3 bases, with 12 bases between them. The CDR3 contains 14 residues.

The V and J genes are TRBV19 and TRBJ2-1; possible D gene TRBD1, 6 bases. V was cut by 3 bases and J by 0 bases, with 9 bases left in between. This CDR3 is 15 amino acids long. Per the germline V gene, CDR1 is LNHDA and CDR2 is SQIVND (reference sequence). For the CDR3, the DNA is TGTGCCAGTAGTATCAGGGGATTCTCCTACAATGAGCAGTTCTTC. This codes for CASSIRGFSYNEQFF.

The CDR3: CASSPLGRGNQPQHF. The CDR3 DNA is TGCGCCAGCAGCCCTCTTGGGAGGGGCAATCAGCCCCAGCATTTT. The rearrangement joins TRBV5-1 to TRBJ1-5; D unresolved. The germline V gene encodes CDR1 SGHRS and CDR2 YFSETQ. This CDR3 has 15 residues. V was clipped by 4 bases and J by 2 bases, with 13 bases between them.

This clone has a single count. The chain uses TRBV6-5 and TRBJ2-6; tentative D call: TRBD1 (5 bases). Trimming cost V 0 bases and J 0 bases, with 6 bases left between them. Germline CDR1 MNHEY, CDR2 SVGAGI. CDR3 length: 16 residues. CDR3: CASSYSDNSGANVLTF. CDR3 DNA: TGTGCCAGCAGTTACTCGGACAACTCTGGGGCCAACGTCCTGACTTTC.

The rearrangement links TRBV5-3 to TRBJ2-7; possibly TRBD1 for D (6 bases). TRBV5-3 is placed among ORFs of uncertain function. Trimming pared 2 bases from V and 4 bases from J, leaving 10 bases between. This CDR3 spans 13 amino acids. The DNA for the CDR3 is TGTGCCAGAAGCTTCTCAGGGGCGTACGAGCAGTACTTC. Residues: CARSFSGAYEQYF.

CDR3 amino acids: CASSLGDSYGLSNQPQHF. In DNA, the CDR3 is TGTGCCAGCAGCTTGGGTGACAGTTATGGGTTGAGCAATCAGCCCCAGCATTTT. This chain joins TRBV5-6 and TRBJ1-5, with D perhaps TRBD1 (5 bases). This CDR3 is 18 amino acids long. From germline, CDR1 is SGHDT and CDR2 YYEEEE. V lost 0 bases and J lost 1, with 17 bases in between.

This clone showed up just a few times. The gene calls are TRBV5-1 and TRBJ1-3, with 10 bases fitting TRBD1. The CDR3 is made up of 17 amino acids. V was pared by 3 bases and J by 0 bases, with 6 bases of the junction left unmatched. Per the germline V gene, CDR1 is SGHRS and CDR2 is YFSETQ. Written as DNA, the CDR3 is TGCGCCAGCAGCTACCGACAGGGGGCTAGCTCTGGAAACACCATATATTTT. Translated: CASSYRQGASSGNTIYF.

The chain has TRBV2 and TRBJ2-7; no definite D call. With 1 base removed from V and 3 bases from J, the gap between germline ends came to 7 bases. The CDR3 sequence is 13 residues long. Germline CDR1 and CDR2: SNHLY and FYNNEI. CDR3 amino acids: CASSEGPDYEQYF. DNA of the CDR3: TGTGCCAGCAGTGAAGGGCCAGACTACGAGCAGTACTTC.

The CDR3 region has the DNA TGTGCCAGCAGCTTTATCCAGCGCCAGGGGGGCACAGATACGCAGTATTTT. This sequence encodes CASSFIQRQGGTDTQYF. The V gene is TRBV7-9, the J gene TRBJ2-3; the match to TRBD1 covers 7 bases. The CDR3 totals 17 residues. Germline CDR1 and CDR2: SEHNR and FQNEAQ (reference sequence). V lost 3 bases, J lost 1 base, and 10 bases stayed unmatched.

The J gene is TRBJ2-7, the V gene TRBV27; maybe TRBD1 (6 bases). Germline-derived CDR1 and CDR2 are MNHEY and SMNVEV (reference sequence). Trimming cost V 4 bases and J 5 bases, with 12 bases left between them. The CDR3 has 13 residues. This CDR3 is CASSWQGSDEQYF. In nucleotides, the CDR3 is TGTGCCAGCAGTTGGCAGGGGTCAGACGAGCAGTACTTC.

The J gene is TRBJ2-5, the V gene TRBV5-1; 13 bases align to TRBD2. Losses at the gene ends were 1 base for V and 5 bases for J; bases not matched to a gene: 2. Germline loops: CDR1 SGHRS, CDR2 YFSETQ. CDR3 size: 15 residues. This CDR3 is CASSLTSGGAETQYF. Here the CDR3 DNA reads TGCGCCAGCAGCTTGACTAGCGGGGGGGCTGAGACCCAGTACTTC. Full variable domain (outside the CDR3, taken from reference TRBV5-1 and TRBJ2-5): KAGVTQTPRYLIKTRGQQVTLSCSPISGHRSVSWYQQTPGQGLQFLFEYFSETQRNKGNFPGRFSGRQFSNSRSEMNVSTLELGDSALYLCASSLTSGGAETQYFGPGTRLLVL.

The chain links TRBV7-9 to TRBJ2-1; possibly TRBD2 for D (6 bases). V was clipped by 5 bases and J by 5 bases, with 16 bases between them. From germline, CDR1 is SEHNR and CDR2 FQNEAQ (reference sequence). This CDR3 spans 15 amino acids. The CDR3 loop reads CASSLITSRHNEQFF. In DNA form, the CDR3 reads TGTGCCAGCAGCCTCATTACTAGCAGACACAATGAGCAGTTCTTC.

The chain joins TRBV15 to TRBJ2-1, with TRBD2 matching over 8 bases. Germline CDR1 LNHNV, CDR2 YYDKDF (reference sequence). The V and J ends lost 1 base and 8 bases, in that order; junction bases with no gene match: 7. This CDR3 is built from 15 residues. The CDR3: CATSRGRGGGDEQFF. CDR3 DNA sequence: TGTGCCACCAGCAGAGGTCGGGGGGGCGGCGATGAGCAGTTCTTC.

This clone occurred a few times. The chain recombines TRBV6-5 with TRBJ1-2, with TRBD1 identical over 7 bases. CDR1 is MNHEY and CDR2 is SVGAGI in the germline V gene. CDR3 length equals 15 residues. After removal of 5 bases from V and 3 bases from J, the junction contained 9 bases not matched to a gene. The CDR3 bases are TGTGCCAGCAGTACGACCAGGGGGGCGGACTATGGCTACACCTTC. As protein: CASSTTRGADYGYTF.